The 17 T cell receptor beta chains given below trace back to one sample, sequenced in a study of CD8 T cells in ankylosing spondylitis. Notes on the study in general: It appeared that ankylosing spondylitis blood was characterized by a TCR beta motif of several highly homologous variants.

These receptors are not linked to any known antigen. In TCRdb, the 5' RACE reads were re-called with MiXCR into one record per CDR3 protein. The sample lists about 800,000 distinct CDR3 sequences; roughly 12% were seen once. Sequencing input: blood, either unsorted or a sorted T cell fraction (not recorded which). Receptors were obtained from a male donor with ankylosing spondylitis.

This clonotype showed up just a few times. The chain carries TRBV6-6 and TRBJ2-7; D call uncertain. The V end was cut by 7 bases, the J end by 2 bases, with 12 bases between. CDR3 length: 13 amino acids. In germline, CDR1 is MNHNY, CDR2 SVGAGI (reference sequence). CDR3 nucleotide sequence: TGTGCCAGCACCCCAAGGCAGACCTACGAGCAGTACTTC. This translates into CASTPRQTYEQYF.

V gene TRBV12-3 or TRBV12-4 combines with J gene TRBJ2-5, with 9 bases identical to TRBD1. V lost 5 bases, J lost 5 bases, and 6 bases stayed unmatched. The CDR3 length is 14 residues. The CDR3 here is CASSGDRAYETQYF. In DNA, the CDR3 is TGTGCCAGCAGTGGGGACAGGGCTTATGAGACCCAGTACTTC.

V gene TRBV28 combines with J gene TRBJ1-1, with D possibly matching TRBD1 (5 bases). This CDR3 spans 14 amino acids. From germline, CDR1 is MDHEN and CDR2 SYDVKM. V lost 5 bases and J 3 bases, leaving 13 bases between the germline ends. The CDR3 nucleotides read TGTGCCAGCAGTCCCCCGGCGGGGGACACTGAAGCTTTCTTT. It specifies CASSPPAGDTEAFF.

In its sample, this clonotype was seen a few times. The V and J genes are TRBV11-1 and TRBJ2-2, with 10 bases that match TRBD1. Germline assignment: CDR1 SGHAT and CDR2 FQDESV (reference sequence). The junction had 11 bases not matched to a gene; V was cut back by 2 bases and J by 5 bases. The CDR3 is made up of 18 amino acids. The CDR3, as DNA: TGTGCCAGCAGCTTATCGTTCCCGACAGGGGGCAGAACCGGGGAGCTGTTTTTT. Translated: CASSLSFPTGGRTGELFF.

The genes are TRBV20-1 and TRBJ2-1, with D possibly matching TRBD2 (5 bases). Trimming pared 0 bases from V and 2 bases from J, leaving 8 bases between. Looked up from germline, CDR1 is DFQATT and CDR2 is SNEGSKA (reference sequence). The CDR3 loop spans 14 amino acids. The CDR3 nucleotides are TGCAGTGCTAGAGAGGAGGCAGCCTACAATGAGCAGTTCTTC. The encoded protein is CSAREEAAYNEQFF.

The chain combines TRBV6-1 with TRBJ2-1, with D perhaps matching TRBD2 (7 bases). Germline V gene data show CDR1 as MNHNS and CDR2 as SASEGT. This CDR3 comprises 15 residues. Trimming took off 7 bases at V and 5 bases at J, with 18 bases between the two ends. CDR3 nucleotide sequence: TGTGCCAGCACCGGGACGGGGGGCCGGGACAATGAGCAGTTCTTC. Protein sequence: CASTGTGGRDNEQFF.

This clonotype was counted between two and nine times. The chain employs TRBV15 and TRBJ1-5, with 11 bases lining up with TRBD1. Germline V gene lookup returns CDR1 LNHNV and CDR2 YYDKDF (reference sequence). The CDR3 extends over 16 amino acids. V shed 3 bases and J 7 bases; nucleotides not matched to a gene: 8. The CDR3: CATSRRDRGLKQPQHF. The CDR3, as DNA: TGTGCCACCAGCAGGCGGGACAGGGGGTTAAAACAGCCCCAGCATTTT.

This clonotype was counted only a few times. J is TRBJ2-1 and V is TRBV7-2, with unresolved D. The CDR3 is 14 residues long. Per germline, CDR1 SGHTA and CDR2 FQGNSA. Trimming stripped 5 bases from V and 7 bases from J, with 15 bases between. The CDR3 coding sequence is TGTGCCAGCAGCCCAATGAGGCTGGTAAATGAGCAGTTCTTC. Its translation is CASSPMRLVNEQFF. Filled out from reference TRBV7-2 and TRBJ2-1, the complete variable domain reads GAGVSQSPSNKVTEKGKDVELRCDPISGHTALYWYRQSLGQGLEFLIYFQGNSAPDKSGLPSDRFSAERTGGSVSTLTIQRTQQEDSAVYLCASSPMRLVNEQFFGPGTRLTVL.

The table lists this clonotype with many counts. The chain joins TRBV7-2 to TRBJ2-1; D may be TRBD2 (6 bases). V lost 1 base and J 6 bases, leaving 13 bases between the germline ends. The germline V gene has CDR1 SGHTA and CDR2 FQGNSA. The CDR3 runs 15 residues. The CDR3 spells CASSLGGTGLNEQFF. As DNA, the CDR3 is TGTGCCAGCAGCTTAGGGGGGACTGGACTCAATGAGCAGTTCTTC.

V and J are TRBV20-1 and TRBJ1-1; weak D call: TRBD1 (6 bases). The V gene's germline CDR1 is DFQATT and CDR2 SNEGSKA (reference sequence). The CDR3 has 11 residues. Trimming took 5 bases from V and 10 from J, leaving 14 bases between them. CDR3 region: CSASGQLGAFF. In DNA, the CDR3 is TGCAGTGCTTCTGGACAGCTGGGAGCTTTCTTT.

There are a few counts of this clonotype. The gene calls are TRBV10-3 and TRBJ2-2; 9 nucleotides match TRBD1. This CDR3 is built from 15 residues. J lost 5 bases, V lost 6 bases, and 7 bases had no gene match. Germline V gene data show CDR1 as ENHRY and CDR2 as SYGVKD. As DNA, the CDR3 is TGTGCCATCAGAGGACAGGGGTTGGAAACCGGGGAGCTGTTTTTT. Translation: CAIRGQGLETGELFF.

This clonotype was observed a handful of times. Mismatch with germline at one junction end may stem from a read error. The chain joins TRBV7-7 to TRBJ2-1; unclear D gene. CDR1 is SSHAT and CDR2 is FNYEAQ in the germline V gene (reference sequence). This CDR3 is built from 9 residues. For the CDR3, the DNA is TGTGCTAGCAGCTACCCCCTGTTCTTC. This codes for CASSYPLFF.

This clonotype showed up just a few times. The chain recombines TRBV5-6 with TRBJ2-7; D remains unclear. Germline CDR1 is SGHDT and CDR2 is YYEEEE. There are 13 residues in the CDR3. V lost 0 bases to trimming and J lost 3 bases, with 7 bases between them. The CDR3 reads CASSLVWDYEQYF. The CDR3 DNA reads TGTGCCAGCAGCTTGGTCTGGGACTACGAGCAGTACTTC.

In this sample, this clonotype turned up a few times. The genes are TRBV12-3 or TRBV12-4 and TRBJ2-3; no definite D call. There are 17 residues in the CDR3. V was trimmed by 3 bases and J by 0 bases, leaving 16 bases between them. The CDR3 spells CASSFLGGRFSTDTQYF. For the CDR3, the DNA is TGTGCCAGCAGTTTTCTCGGCGGAAGGTTTAGCACAGATACGCAGTATTTT.

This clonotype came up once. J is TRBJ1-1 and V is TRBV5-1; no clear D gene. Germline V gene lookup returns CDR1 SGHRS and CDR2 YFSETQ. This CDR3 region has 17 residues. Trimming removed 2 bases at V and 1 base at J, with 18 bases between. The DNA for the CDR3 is TGCGCCAGCAGCTTCACCCCCTCAAGAGGAAAGAACACTGAAGCTTTCTTT. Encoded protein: CASSFTPSRGKNTEAFF.

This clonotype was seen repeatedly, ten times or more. CDR3 nucleotide sequence: TGCGCCAGCAGCCAAGGGACGTGGGACCCGAACACCGGGGAGCTGTTTTTT. Translation gives CASSQGTWDPNTGELFF. The chain combines TRBV4-1 with TRBJ2-2; D tentatively fits TRBD1 or TRBD2 (5 bases each). The CDR3 extends over 17 amino acids. Trimming took 1 base from V and 0 from J, leaving 12 bases between them. Per germline, CDR1 MGHRA and CDR2 YSYEKL.

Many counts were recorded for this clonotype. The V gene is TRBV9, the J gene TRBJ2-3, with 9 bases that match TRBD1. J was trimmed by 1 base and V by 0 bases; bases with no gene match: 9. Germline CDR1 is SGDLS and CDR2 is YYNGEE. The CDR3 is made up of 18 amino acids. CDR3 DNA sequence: TGTGCCAGCAGCGTAGCTCCCTTGGGACAGGGACGCACAGATACGCAGTATTTT. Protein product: CASSVAPLGQGRTDTQYF.